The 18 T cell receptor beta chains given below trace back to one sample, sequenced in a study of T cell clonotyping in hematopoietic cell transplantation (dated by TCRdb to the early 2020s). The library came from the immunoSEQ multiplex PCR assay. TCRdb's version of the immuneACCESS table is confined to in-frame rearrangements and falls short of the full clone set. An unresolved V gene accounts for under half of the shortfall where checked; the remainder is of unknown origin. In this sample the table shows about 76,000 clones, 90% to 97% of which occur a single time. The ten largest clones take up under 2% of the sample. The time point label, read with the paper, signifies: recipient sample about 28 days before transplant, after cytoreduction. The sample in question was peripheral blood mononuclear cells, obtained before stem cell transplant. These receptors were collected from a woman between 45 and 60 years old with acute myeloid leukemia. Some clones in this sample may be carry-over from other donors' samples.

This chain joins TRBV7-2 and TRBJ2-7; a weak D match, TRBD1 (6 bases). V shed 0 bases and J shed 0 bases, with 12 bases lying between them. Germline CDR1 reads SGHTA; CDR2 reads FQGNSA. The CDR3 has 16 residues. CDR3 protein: CASSLAGTLSSYEQYF. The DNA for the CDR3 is TGTGCCAGCAGCTTAGCAGGGACATTGAGCTCCTACGAGCAGTACTTC. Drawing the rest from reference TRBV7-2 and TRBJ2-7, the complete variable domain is GAGVSQSPSNKVTEKGKDVELRCDPISGHTALYWYRQSLGQGLEFLIYFQGNSAPDKSGLPSDRFSAERTGGSVSTLTIQRTQQEDSAVYLCASSLAGTLSSYEQYFGPGTRLTVT.

CDR3 amino acids: CASSQGKPTAYGYTF. In DNA form, the CDR3 reads TGCGCCAGCAGCCAAGGAAAGCCGACGGCGTATGGCTACACCTTC. V gene TRBV4-1 combines with J gene TRBJ1-2; D is ambiguous. CDR1 MGHRA and CDR2 YSYEKL come from the germline V gene. The V end was cut by 1 base, the J end by 5 bases, with 14 bases between. The CDR3 is 15 residues long.

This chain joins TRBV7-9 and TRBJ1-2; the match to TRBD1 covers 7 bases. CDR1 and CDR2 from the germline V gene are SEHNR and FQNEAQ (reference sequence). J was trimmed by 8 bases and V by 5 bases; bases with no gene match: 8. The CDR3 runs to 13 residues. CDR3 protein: CASSANRGKGYTF. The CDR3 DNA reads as TGTGCCAGCAGCGCCAACAGGGGAAAAGGCTACACCTTC. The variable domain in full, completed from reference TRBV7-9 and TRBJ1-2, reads DTGVSQNPRHKITKRGQNVTFRCDPISEHNRLYWYRQTLGQGPEFLTYFQNEAQLEKSRLLSDRFSAERPKGSFSTLEIQRTEQGDSAMYLCASSANRGKGYTFGSGTRLTVV.

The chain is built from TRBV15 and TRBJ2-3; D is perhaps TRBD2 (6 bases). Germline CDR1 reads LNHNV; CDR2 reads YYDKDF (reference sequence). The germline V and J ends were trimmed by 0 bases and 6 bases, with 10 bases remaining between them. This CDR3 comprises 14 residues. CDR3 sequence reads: CATSRDRSGDTQYF. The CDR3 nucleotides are TGTGCCACCAGCAGAGATAGGAGCGGGGATACGCAGTATTTT.

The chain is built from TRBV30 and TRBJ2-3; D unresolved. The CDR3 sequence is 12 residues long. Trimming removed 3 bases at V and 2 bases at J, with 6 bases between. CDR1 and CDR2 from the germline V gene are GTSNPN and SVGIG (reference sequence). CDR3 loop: CAWSADTDTQYF. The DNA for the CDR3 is TGTGCCTGGAGCGCCGACACAGATACGCAGTATTTT.

The CDR3 reads CASSRWGRGLGQPQHF. In DNA form, the CDR3 reads TGTGCCAGCAGCAGATGGGGCAGGGGGCTTGGACAGCCCCAGCATTTT. The chain joins TRBV21-1 to TRBJ1-5; TRBD1, the D gene given by the table, was not confirmed from the DNA. TRBV21-1 is a listed pseudogene. The CDR3 is 16 residues long.

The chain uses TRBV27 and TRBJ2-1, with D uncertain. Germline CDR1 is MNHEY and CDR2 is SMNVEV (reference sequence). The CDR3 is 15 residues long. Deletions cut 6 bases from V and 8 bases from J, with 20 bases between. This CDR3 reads CASSSPGPFSYEQFF. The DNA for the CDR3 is TGTGCCAGCAGCTCTCCCGGGCCTTTCAGTTATGAGCAGTTCTTC.

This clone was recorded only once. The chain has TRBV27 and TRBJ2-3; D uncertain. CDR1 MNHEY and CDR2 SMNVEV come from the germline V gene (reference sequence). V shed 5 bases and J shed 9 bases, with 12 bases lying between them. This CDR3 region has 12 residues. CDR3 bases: TGTGCCAGCAGTGGACCCGTGAGCACGCAGTATTTT. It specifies CASSGPVSTQYF.

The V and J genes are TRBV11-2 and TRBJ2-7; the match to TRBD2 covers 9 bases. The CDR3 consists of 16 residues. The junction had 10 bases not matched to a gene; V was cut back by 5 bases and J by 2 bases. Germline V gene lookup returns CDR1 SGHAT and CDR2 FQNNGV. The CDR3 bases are TGTGCCAGCAGCCCCTCGGGTAGCGGGGGACCCTACGAGCAGTACTTC. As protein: CASSPSGSGGPYEQYF.

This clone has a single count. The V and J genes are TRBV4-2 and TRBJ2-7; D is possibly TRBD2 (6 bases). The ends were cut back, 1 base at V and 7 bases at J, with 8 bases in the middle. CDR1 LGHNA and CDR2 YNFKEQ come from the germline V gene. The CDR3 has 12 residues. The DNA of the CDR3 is TGTGCCAGCAGCCAAGGTCGGGGGGAGCAGTACTTC. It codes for CASSQGRGEQYF.

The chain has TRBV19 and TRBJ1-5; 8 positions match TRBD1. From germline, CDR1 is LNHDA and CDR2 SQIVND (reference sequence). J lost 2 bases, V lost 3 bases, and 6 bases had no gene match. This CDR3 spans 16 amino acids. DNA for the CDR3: TGTGCCAGTAGTATTATACAGGGGGGCGGCAATCAGCCCCAGCATTTT. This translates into CASSIIQGGGNQPQHF.

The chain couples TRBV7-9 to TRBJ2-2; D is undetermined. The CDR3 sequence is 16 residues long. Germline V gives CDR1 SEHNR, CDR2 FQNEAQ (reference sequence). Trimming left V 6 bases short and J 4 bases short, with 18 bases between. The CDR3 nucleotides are TGTGCCAGCAGGTATTATTCCCGGACGGGCACCGGGGAGCTGTTTTTT. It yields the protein CASRYYSRTGTGELFF.

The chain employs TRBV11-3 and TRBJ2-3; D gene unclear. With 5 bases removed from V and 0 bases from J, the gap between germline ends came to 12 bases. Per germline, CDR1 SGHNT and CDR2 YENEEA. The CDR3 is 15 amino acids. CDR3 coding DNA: TGTGCCAGCAGCCTAGTTATTTTTAGCACAGATACGCAGTATTTT. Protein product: CASSLVIFSTDTQYF. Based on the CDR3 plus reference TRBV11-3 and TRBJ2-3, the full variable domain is EAGVVQSPRYKIIEKKQPVAFWCNPISGHNTLYWYLQNLGQGPELLIRYENEEAVDDSQLPKDRFSAERLKGVDSTLKIQPAELGDSAVYLCASSLVIFSTDTQYFGPGTRLTVL.

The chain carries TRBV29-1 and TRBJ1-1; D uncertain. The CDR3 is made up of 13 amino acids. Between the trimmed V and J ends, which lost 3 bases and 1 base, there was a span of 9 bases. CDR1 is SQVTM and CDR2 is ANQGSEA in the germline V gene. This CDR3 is CSVEERPNTEAFF. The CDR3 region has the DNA TGCAGCGTTGAGGAAAGGCCGAACACTGAAGCTTTCTTT. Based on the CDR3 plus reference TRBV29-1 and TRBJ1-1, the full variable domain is SAVISQKPSRDICQRGTSLTIQCQVDSQVTMMFWYRQQPGQSLTLIATANQGSEATYESGFVIDKFPISRPNLTFSTLTVSNMSPEDSSIYLCSVEERPNTEAFFGQGTRLTVV.

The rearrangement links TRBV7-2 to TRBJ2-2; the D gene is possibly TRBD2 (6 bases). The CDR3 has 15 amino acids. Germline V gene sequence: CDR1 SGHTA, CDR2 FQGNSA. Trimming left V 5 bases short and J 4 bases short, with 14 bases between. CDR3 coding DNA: TGTGCCAGCAGCCCAGGCGGGGCGACCACCGGGGAGCTGTTTTTT. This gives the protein CASSPGGATTGELFF. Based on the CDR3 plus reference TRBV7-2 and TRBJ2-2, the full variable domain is GAGVSQSPSNKVTEKGKDVELRCDPISGHTALYWYRQSLGQGLEFLIYFQGNSAPDKSGLPSDRFSAERTGGSVSTLTIQRTQQEDSAVYLCASSPGGATTGELFFGEGSRLTVL.

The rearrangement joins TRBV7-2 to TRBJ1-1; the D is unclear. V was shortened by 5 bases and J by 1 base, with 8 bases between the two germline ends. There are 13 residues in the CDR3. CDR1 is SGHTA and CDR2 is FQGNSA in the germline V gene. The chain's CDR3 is CASSLRQNTEAFF. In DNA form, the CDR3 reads TGTGCCAGCAGCCTTCGACAGAACACTGAAGCTTTCTTT.

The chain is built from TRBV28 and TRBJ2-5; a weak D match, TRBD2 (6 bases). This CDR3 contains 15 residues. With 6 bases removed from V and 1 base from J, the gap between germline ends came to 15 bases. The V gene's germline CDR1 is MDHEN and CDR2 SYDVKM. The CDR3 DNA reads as TGTGCCAGCAGCCGAGTCTCGGGACTCCAAGAGACCCAGTACTTC. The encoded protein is CASSRVSGLQETQYF.

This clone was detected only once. As DNA, the CDR3 is TGTGCCATCAGACAACCGTGGACCGGCTATGGCTACACCTTC. Translated, it gives CAIRQPWTGYGYTF. V gene TRBV10-3 combines with J gene TRBJ1-2; D is unresolved. The CDR3 totals 14 residues. Germline V gene data show CDR1 as ENHRY and CDR2 as SYGVKD. The germline V and J ends were trimmed by 6 bases and 4 bases, with 15 bases remaining between them.